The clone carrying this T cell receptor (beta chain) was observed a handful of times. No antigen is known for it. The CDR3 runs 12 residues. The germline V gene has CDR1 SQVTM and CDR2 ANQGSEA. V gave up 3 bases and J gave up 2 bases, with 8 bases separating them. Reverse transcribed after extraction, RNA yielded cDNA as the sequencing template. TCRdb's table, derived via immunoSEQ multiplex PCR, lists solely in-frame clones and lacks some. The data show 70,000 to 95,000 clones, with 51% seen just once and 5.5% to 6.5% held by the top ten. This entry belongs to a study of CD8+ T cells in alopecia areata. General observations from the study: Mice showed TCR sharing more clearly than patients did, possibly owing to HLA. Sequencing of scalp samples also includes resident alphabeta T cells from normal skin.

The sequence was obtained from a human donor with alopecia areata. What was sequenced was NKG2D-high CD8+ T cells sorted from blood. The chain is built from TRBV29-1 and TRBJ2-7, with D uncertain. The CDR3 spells CSVDHSPYEQYF. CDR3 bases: TGCAGCGTTGACCACAGCCCCTACGAGCAGTACTTC.